This T cell receptor beta chain was identified during a study of T-cell memory formation after mild COVID-19. Study results and caveats: The appearance of some responding clones in pre-infection memory suggested that cross-reactive memory joined. Clones contracting over day 15 to 85 were CD4/CD8 balanced, with later expanders leaning CD4+.

TCR alpha and TCR beta cDNA libraries with sample barcodes and UMIs came from 5'RACE using constant-segment primers. One entry per CDR3 protein, called by TCRdb with MiXCR from the 5' RACE reads. The sample carries about 170,000 distinct CDR3 sequences, 10% to 15% recorded once. Germline lookup yields CDR1 DFQATT and CDR2 SNEGSKA (reference sequence). CDR3 length: 15 amino acids. V dropped 7 bases and J dropped 6; count of bases not matched to a gene: 15. A remark on this clonotype: Antigen: not known.

The origin of this receptor is a man between 18 and 35 years old who had mild COVID-19 (a few samples of this study predate the infection). Cell type and time point are not known. Sample: PBMCs or a T cell subset sorted from them (not recorded which). This rearrangement joins TRBV20-1 to TRBJ2-3; 8 positions agree with TRBD1. CDR3 sequence reads: CSVDSGQGGRDTQYF. In nucleotides, the CDR3 is TGCAGTGTTGACAGCGGACAGGGCGGAAGGGATACGCAGTATTTT.